This TCR beta chain is from a study of shared clonotypes between healthy human individuals. Overall study context: Three plates each covered CD4 naive and memory; CD8 naive two, CD8 memory one. Study results and caveats: The generation probabilities recorded for non-shared clonotypes fell below those of clonotypes shared by all four donors. Rarefaction analysis demonstrated incomplete sorted-subset sequencing notwithstanding large depth.

Per sorted-subset replicate PCR, input was approximately 0.2 ug DNA, representing about 30,000 T cell genomes. Libraries were prepared by immunoSEQ multiplex PCR; TCRdb keeps only in-frame clonotypes and omits some of them. In the table there are about 2 million clones, about 95% of which are singletons. As for this clone: Antigen unknown.

The naive CD8 fraction comprised CD45RO-negative cells positively selected for CCR7 and excluded terminally differentiated effector memory CD45RA+ cells. CDR3 size: 14 residues. Germline trimming cut 11 bases from V and 3 bases from J; bases unmatched to any gene: 13. Germline CDR1 and CDR2: ENHRY and SYGVKD. This sequence originates from a man aged 18 to 29 in good health. Sequenced sample: naive CD8+ T cells sorted from blood. The rearrangement uses TRBV10-3 and TRBJ2-7; 7 bases line up with TRBD1. The CDR3 DNA follows: TGTGCCGTCGACACTGAGGACAGGAACTACGAGCAGTACTTC. This gives the protein CAVDTEDRNYEQYF.